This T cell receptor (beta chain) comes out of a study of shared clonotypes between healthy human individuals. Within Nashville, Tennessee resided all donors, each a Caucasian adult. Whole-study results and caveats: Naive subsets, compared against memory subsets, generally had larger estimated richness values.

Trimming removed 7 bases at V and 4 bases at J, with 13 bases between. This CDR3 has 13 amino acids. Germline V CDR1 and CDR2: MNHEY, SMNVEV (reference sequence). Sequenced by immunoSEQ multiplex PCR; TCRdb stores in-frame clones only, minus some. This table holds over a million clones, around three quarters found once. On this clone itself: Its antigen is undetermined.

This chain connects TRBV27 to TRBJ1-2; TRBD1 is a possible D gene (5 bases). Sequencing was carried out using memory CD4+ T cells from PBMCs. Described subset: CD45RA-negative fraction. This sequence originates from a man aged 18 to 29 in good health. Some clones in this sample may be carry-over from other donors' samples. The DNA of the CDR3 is TGTGCCAGCACTCCCTCGGGGGGCTATGGCTACACCTTC. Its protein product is CASTPSGGYGYTF.